One and the same sample provided the 7 T cell receptor beta chains below, sequenced in a study of tumor-infiltrating lymphocytes in localized non-small cell lung cancer (dated by TCRdb to about 2021). Receptors were amplified or captured by the immunoSEQ multiplex PCR assay. Drawn from immuneACCESS, this table holds only the in-frame rearrangements with V and J called that TCRdb kept. Clones are partly lost; checked studies trace under half to an unresolved V gene and leave the rest unexplained. Present in this sample are about 15,000 clones, roughly 80% of which were seen just once. Under 3% of the sample comes from the top ten. The sample comprised lung tumor tissue. These receptors were taken from a human donor with non-small cell lung cancer.

V and J are TRBV11-3 and TRBJ2-5, with 11 bases lining up with TRBD2. Germline V gives CDR1 SGHNT, CDR2 YENEEA. With V trimmed by 1 base and J by 6 bases, 7 bases remained unmatched. The CDR3 runs to 16 residues. This chain's CDR3 is CASSLAGSSGRQTQYF. The CDR3 DNA reads TGTGCCAGCAGCTTAGCTGGTTCTAGCGGGAGGCAGACCCAGTACTTC.

The rearrangement links TRBV5-1 to TRBJ1-3; tentative D call: TRBD1 (6 bases). V lost 3 bases and J 5 bases, leaving 24 bases between the germline ends. In germline, CDR1 is SGHRS, CDR2 YFSETQ. The CDR3 is 18 residues long. The CDR3 nucleotides are TGCGCCAGCAGCTCACCAGGGGTCCTAAAGGTCGTTCGAAACACCATATATTTT. Amino acids: CASSSPGVLKVVRNTIYF. Looking up the rest from reference TRBV5-1 and TRBJ1-3 gives the full variable domain: KAGVTQTPRYLIKTRGQQVTLSCSPISGHRSVSWYQQTPGQGLQFLFEYFSETQRNKGNFPGRFSGRQFSNSRSEMNVSTLELGDSALYLCASSSPGVLKVVRNTIYFGEGSWLTVV.

Only a few counts were recorded for this clone. The chain recombines TRBV2 with TRBJ1-4; tentatively, D is TRBD1 (5 bases). Germline V gives CDR1 SNHLY, CDR2 FYNNEI. V lost 6 bases and J 1 base, leaving 6 bases between the germline ends. This CDR3 is 13 amino acids long. CDR3 region: CASRGQTNEKLFF. The CDR3 nucleotides read TGTGCCAGCAGAGGACAAACTAATGAAAAACTGTTTTTT.

J is TRBJ2-1 and V is TRBV9; tentatively, D is TRBD2 (7 bases). CDR3 length equals 16 residues. The V gene lost 0 bases and the J gene lost 7 bases, with 17 bases spanning the gap. CDR1 is SGDLS and CDR2 is YYNGEE in the germline V gene. The CDR3 here is CASSVDFRGGGNEQFF. The CDR3 DNA reads as TGTGCCAGCAGCGTAGATTTTCGAGGGGGGGGAAATGAGCAGTTCTTC.

The chain carries TRBV11-2 and TRBJ2-1; D is undetermined. Germline values: CDR1 SGHAT, CDR2 FQNNGV. This CDR3 is built from 10 residues. V was shortened by 0 bases and J by 9 bases, with 0 bases between the two germline ends. CDR3 coding DNA: TGTGCCAGCAGCTTAGATGAGCAGTTCTTC. It specifies CASSLDEQFF.

V gene TRBV6-6 combines with J gene TRBJ2-7, with TRBD1 identical over 10 bases. With 5 bases clipped from V and 2 bases from J, the junction kept 3 bases outside the gene matches. This CDR3 comprises 14 residues. The germline V gene encodes CDR1 MNHNY and CDR2 SVGAGI (reference sequence). This CDR3 reads CASSRTGGPYEQYF. The CDR3 nucleotides are TGTGCCAGCAGTAGGACAGGGGGGCCCTACGAGCAGTACTTC.

This clone was recorded once. V gene TRBV30 combines with J gene TRBJ2-7, with TRBD2 matching 8 bases. Trimming removed 0 bases from V and 6 bases from J; junction bases left unmatched: 10. The CDR3 extends over 15 amino acids. The germline CDR1 and CDR2 sequences are GTSNPN and SVGIG (reference sequence). The CDR3 spells CAWSVLSGGRVEQYF. In DNA, the CDR3 is TGTGCCTGGAGTGTACTATCGGGAGGGCGAGTCGAGCAGTACTTC.